This T cell receptor (beta chain) was captured in a study of shared clonotypes between healthy human individuals. General observations from the study: It was observed that roughly 5.5% of naive CD4 clonotypes were shared across a handful of donors. It was the non-shared clonotypes that had lower generation probabilities than clonotypes shared by all four donors. Sampling involved blood alone; tissue repertoires likely differ.

Note on this clone: Antigen: not known.

TCRdb's table, derived via immunoSEQ multiplex PCR, lists solely in-frame clones and lacks some. The table shows about 2.4 million clones, with 93% occurring only once. The germline CDR1 and CDR2 sequences are KGHSH and LQKENI. V was trimmed by 6 bases and J by 3 bases, leaving 11 bases between them. CDR3 length equals 13 residues. Sequencing used naive CD4+ T cells from PBMCs. As for subset: CD45RA+ positively selected. The sequence came from a man aged 18 to 29 in good health. Some clones in this sample may be carry-over from other donors' samples. J is TRBJ1-1 and V is TRBV18, with no clear D. CDR3 coding DNA: TGTGCCAGCTCGCGACGGATTGACACTGAAGCTTTCTTT. It encodes CASSRRIDTEAFF.